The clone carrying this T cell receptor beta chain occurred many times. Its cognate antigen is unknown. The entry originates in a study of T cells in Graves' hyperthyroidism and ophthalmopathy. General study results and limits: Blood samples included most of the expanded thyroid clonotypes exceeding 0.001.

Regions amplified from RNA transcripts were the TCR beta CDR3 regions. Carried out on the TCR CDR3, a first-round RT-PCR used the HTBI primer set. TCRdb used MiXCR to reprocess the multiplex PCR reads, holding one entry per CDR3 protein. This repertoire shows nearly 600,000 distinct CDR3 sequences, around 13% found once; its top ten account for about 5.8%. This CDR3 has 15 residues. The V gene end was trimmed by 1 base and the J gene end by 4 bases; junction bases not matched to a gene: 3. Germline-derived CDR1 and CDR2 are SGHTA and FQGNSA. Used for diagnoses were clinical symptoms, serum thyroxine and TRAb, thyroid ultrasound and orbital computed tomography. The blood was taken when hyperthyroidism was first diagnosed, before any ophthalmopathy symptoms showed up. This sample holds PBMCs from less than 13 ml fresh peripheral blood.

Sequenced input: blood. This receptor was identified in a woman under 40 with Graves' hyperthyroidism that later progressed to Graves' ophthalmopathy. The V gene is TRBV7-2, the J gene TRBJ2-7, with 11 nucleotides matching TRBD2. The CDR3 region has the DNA TGTGCCAGCAGCTTAGACGGGACTAGCGGATACGAGCAGTACTTC. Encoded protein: CASSLDGTSGYEQYF. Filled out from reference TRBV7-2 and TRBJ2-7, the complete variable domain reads GAGVSQSPSNKVTEKGKDVELRCDPISGHTALYWYRQSLGQGLEFLIYFQGNSAPDKSGLPSDRFSAERTGGSVSTLTIQRTQQEDSAVYLCASSLDGTSGYEQYFGPGTRLTVT.